The 24 T cell receptor beta chains reported below all come from one sample, sequenced in a study of response to subunit inactivated influenza vaccine. TCRdb ran MiXCR on the RT-PCR reads and lists one entry per CDR3 protein. The sample yields hundreds of thousands of distinct CDR3 sequences, roughly 27% seen once. Source: CD4+ T cells sorted from PBMCs, taken around 5 days after vaccination. The receptors come from a middle-aged man who received an inactivated influenza vaccine.

This clonotype was seen a handful of times. The chain joins TRBV20-1 to TRBJ1-2; 12 bases fit TRBD1. This CDR3 is 17 amino acids long. V lost 5 bases and J lost 5; bases outside the gene matches: 15. CDR1 and CDR2 (germline): DFQATT, SNEGSKA (reference sequence). The CDR3 DNA reads TGCAGTGCTGAGAAAGGGACAGGGGGCGCCTGGGGATATGGCTACACCTTC. Translating gives CSAEKGTGGAWGYGYTF.

The V gene is TRBV2, the J gene TRBJ2-1; 12 bases are a match to TRBD2. The CDR3 extends over 16 amino acids. V trimming: 4 bases; J trimming: 4 bases; junction bases outside the gene matches: 5. Germline V gene sequence: CDR1 SNHLY, CDR2 FYNNEI. The CDR3 sequence: CASSALAGGVYNEQFF. DNA of the CDR3: TGTGCCAGCAGTGCGCTAGCGGGGGGGGTGTACAATGAGCAGTTCTTC.

The rearrangement links TRBV28 to TRBJ2-6, with TRBD2 as a possible D gene (6 bases). The germline V gene encodes CDR1 MDHEN and CDR2 SYDVKM. V lost 6 bases, J lost 5 bases, and 14 bases lay in between. The CDR3 consists of 15 residues. Here the CDR3 DNA reads TGTGCCAGCAGCCCCGGGAGTTCCCGGGCCAACGTCCTGACTTTC. It codes for CASSPGSSRANVLTF.

This clonotype occurred a few times. The genes are TRBV7-2 and TRBJ2-7; 14 bases are shared with TRBD2. CDR1 is SGHTA, CDR2 FQGNSA, per germline. The CDR3 is 16 amino acids. J lost 6 bases, V lost 1 base, and 5 bases had no gene match. The CDR3 nucleotides are TGTGCCAGCAGCTTAGAAGGACTAGCGGGAGGTGTCGAGCAGTACTTC. Encoded protein: CASSLEGLAGGVEQYF.

The chain employs TRBV10-3 and TRBJ2-2, with D hard to call. The CDR3 has 15 amino acids. With 0 bases removed from V and 2 bases from J, the gap between germline ends came to 7 bases. Germline loops: CDR1 ENHRY, CDR2 SYGVKD. In DNA form, the CDR3 reads TGTGCCATCAGTGAGTCGGAAGGTAACACCGGGGAGCTGTTTTTT. Translating gives CAISESEGNTGELFF.

The V gene is TRBV18, the J gene TRBJ1-2, with 7 bases that match TRBD1. V was clipped by 4 bases and J by 4 bases; unmatched bases: 6. CDR3 length: 14 residues. The germline gives CDR1 KGHSH, CDR2 LQKENI. The CDR3 DNA is TGTGCCAGCTCACGCGACAGGGATGGCTATGGCTACACCTTC. It encodes CASSRDRDGYGYTF.

This clonotype occurred a few times. The chain carries TRBV30 and TRBJ2-7, with 11 nucleotides matching TRBD2. The CDR3 sequence is 13 residues long. Germline CDR1 is GTSNPN and CDR2 is SVGIG (reference sequence). Trimming at V came to 5 bases and at J to 3 bases, leaving 3 bases not matched to a gene. The CDR3 is CAWAGTSGYEQYF. The CDR3 coding sequence is TGTGCCTGGGCCGGGACTAGCGGCTACGAGCAGTACTTC.

The chain combines TRBV29-1 with TRBJ2-7; D call uncertain. This CDR3 spans 12 amino acids. CDR1 and CDR2 from the germline V gene are SQVTM and ANQGSEA. V lost 4 bases and J lost 2, with 9 bases in between. CDR3 sequence reads: CSVGGETYEQYF. In DNA, the CDR3 is TGCAGCGTTGGCGGAGAAACCTACGAGCAGTACTTC.

The rearrangement joins TRBV6-2 or TRBV6-3 to TRBJ2-3; the D gene could be TRBD1 or TRBD2 (5 bases each). Between the trimmed V and J ends, which lost 6 bases and 1 base, there was a span of 29 bases. Germline CDR1 reads MNHEY; CDR2 reads SVGEGT. This CDR3 contains 20 residues. The chain's CDR3 is CASRTHRDRFTSGRTDTQYF. The CDR3 coding sequence is TGTGCCAGCAGAACGCACCGGGACCGGTTTACCTCAGGGCGCACAGATACGCAGTATTTT.

The table lists this clonotype with a few counts. The V and J genes are TRBV12-3 or TRBV12-4 and TRBJ1-4; the D gene is possibly TRBD1 (5 bases). The CDR3 spans 14 residues. V lost 5 bases and J 7 bases, leaving 14 bases between the germline ends. Here the CDR3 DNA reads TGTGCCAGCAGTCGAGGGGTAATCGGTGAAAAACTGTTTTTT. Protein sequence: CASSRGVIGEKLFF.

V usage is TRBV20-1 and J usage is TRBJ2-1; D perhaps matches TRBD1 (5 bases). The CDR3 is 17 residues long. Trimming removed 2 bases from V and 0 bases from J, with 17 bases in between. Per the germline V gene, CDR1 is DFQATT and CDR2 is SNEGSKA (reference sequence). The CDR3 loop is CSARQGIVSISYNEQFF. The CDR3 DNA sequence: TGCAGTGCTAGACAGGGAATAGTCTCGATCTCCTACAATGAGCAGTTCTTC.

The V and J genes are TRBV6-5 and TRBJ1-4; possibly TRBD1 for D (5 bases). This CDR3 region has 16 residues. CDR1 is MNHEY, CDR2 SVGAGI, per germline. Trimming left V 4 bases short and J 7 bases short, with 19 bases between. CDR3 DNA: TGTGCCAGCAGTTTCAACGGACAACTCAACCGTGAAAAACTGTTTTTT. It codes for CASSFNGQLNREKLFF.

The chain links TRBV20-1 to TRBJ1-2; no clear D gene. The CDR3 loop spans 15 amino acids. Trimming shortened V by 0 bases and J by 2 bases, and 13 bases separated the two germline ends. CDR1 is DFQATT and CDR2 is SNEGSKA in the germline V gene (reference sequence). CDR3 loop: CSARDLRGPNYGYTF. CDR3 sequence (DNA): TGCAGTGCTAGAGATCTAAGAGGGCCGAACTATGGCTACACCTTC.

This clonotype was seen repeatedly, ten times or more. In DNA form, the CDR3 reads TGTGCCAGCAGCTTAGGACTAGCGTCGAGGGGCAATGAGCAGTTCTTC. The encoded protein is CASSLGLASRGNEQFF. This chain links TRBV7-6 with TRBJ2-1, with 8 bases aligning to TRBD2. After removal of 1 base from V and 6 bases from J, the junction contained 8 bases not matched to a gene. The CDR3 is made up of 16 amino acids. Germline V gene data show CDR1 as SGHVS and CDR2 as FNYEAQ.

The V and J genes are TRBV3-1 and TRBJ2-3, with a weak D call TRBD2 (5 bases). The CDR3 loop spans 17 amino acids. Trimming left V 1 base short and J 8 bases short, with 22 bases between. CDR1 and CDR2 (germline): LGHDT, YNNKEL (reference sequence). CDR3 DNA sequence: TGTGCCAGCAGCCAAGGCCTCGCGACTACCCCATTGGGTACGCAGTATTTT. It is translated as CASSQGLATTPLGTQYF.

The rearrangement uses TRBV25-1 and TRBJ2-2, with 8 bases identical to TRBD2. Germline lookup yields CDR1 MGHDK and CDR2 SYGVNS. Trimming cost V 5 bases and J 0 bases; bases outside gene matches: 2. The CDR3 covers 15 residues. CDR3 in DNA: TGTGCCAGCAGTAGGGGACTAGCGAACACCGGGGAGCTGTTTTTT. Amino acid sequence: CASSRGLANTGELFF.

This clonotype was observed many times. The genes are TRBV7-8 and TRBJ2-3; 9 bases are a match to TRBD1. There are 17 residues in the CDR3. Germline V gene lookup returns CDR1 SGHVS and CDR2 FQNEAQ. The V gene end was trimmed by 5 bases and the J gene end by 1 base; junction bases not matched to a gene: 10. CDR3 DNA: TGTGCCAGCAGCGCCTACAGGGGGCAGATCGGCACAGATACGCAGTATTTT. Protein product: CASSAYRGQIGTDTQYF.

The rearrangement links TRBV3-1 to TRBJ1-6; 8 bases align to TRBD1. V lost 4 bases and J lost 7; bases outside the gene matches: 3. The CDR3 length is 14 residues. The germline V gene encodes CDR1 LGHDT and CDR2 YNNKEL (reference sequence). The CDR3 here is CASSPGQENSPLHF. The CDR3 DNA reads as TGTGCCAGCAGCCCGGGACAGGAAAATTCACCCCTCCACTTT.

The chain uses TRBV10-3 and TRBJ2-3; maybe TRBD1 (6 bases). The CDR3 is 14 residues long. V was shortened by 10 bases and J by 2 bases, with 16 bases between the two germline ends. Germline CDR1 ENHRY, CDR2 SYGVKD. This CDR3 is CATRGSPPTDTQYF. The DNA of the CDR3 is TGTGCCACCAGGGGTTCTCCCCCCACAGATACGCAGTATTTT.

The V and J genes are TRBV5-1 and TRBJ1-2; 7 bases line up with TRBD1. The CDR3 covers 16 residues. The germline CDR1 and CDR2 sequences are SGHRS and YFSETQ. V shed 2 bases, J shed 6 bases, and the junction held 13 bases outside the gene matches. The CDR3 sequence: CASSFGQVLKTDGYTF. DNA for the CDR3: TGCGCCAGCAGCTTCGGACAGGTCCTAAAAACTGATGGCTACACCTTC. The full variable domain, its missing parts supplied by reference TRBV5-1 and TRBJ1-2, is KAGVTQTPRYLIKTRGQQVTLSCSPISGHRSVSWYQQTPGQGLQFLFEYFSETQRNKGNFPGRFSGRQFSNSRSEMNVSTLELGDSALYLCASSFGQVLKTDGYTFGSGTRLTVV.

The J gene is TRBJ2-3, the V gene TRBV24-1, with TRBD2 matching 7 bases. Germline CDR1 reads KGHDR; CDR2 reads SFDVKD. J was trimmed by 2 bases and V by 4 bases; bases with no gene match: 5. The CDR3 covers 15 residues. The CDR3, as DNA: TGTGCCACCAGTGAGGCGCGGGGGAACACAGATACGCAGTATTTT. Translated, it gives CATSEARGNTDTQYF.

In the case of this clonotype: Relative to the germline gene, one junction end is altered; a read error may explain this. The chain uses TRBV6-5 and TRBJ2-7; no firm D call. The CDR3 is 11 amino acids. Germline V gene sequence: CDR1 MNHEY, CDR2 SVGAGI. For the CDR3, the DNA is TGTGCCAGCGTGACCGTGTGGCTACCGCACTTC. This sequence encodes CASVTVWLPHF.

This clonotype was seen a handful of times. The J gene is TRBJ2-1, the V gene TRBV6-1; 12 bases are a match to TRBD2. Germline-derived CDR1 and CDR2 are MNHNS and SASEGT. The junction had 10 bases not matched to a gene; V was cut back by 7 bases and J by 0 bases. The CDR3 loop spans 18 amino acids. CDR3 sequence (DNA): TGTGCCAGCATACCGGGACTAGCGGGTCAGACCTCCTACAATGAGCAGTTCTTC. Protein product: CASIPGLAGQTSYNEQFF.

This chain links TRBV14 with TRBJ2-2; D not certain. CDR1 is SGHDN and CDR2 is FVKESK in the germline V gene. The CDR3 sequence is 12 residues long. Trimming pared 6 bases from V and 7 bases from J, leaving 9 bases between. The CDR3 reads CASRLVNGELFF. As DNA, the CDR3 is TGTGCCAGCAGATTGGTGAACGGGGAGCTGTTTTTT.